One and the same sample provided the 20 T cell receptor beta chains below, sequenced in a study of shared clonotypes between healthy human individuals. Some clones are missing from TCRdb's copy, which holds only in-frame ones; the method was immunoSEQ multiplex PCR. In the table there are 650,000 to 700,000 clones, less than 95% of which are singletons. Sequencing was carried out using memory CD8+ T cells from PBMCs. Specified subset: CD45RO+ cells pooled with CCR7-negative TemRA cells. These receptors were collected from a man aged 18-30 years in good health. Some clones in this sample may be carry-over from other donors' samples.

The chain uses TRBV29-1 and TRBJ1-2; D ambiguous. Trimming cost V 7 bases and J 7 bases, with 19 bases left between them. This CDR3 region has 13 residues. In germline, CDR1 is SQVTM, CDR2 ANQGSEA. The CDR3 protein is CSAWTYQESGYTF. The CDR3 nucleotides are TGCAGCGCCTGGACCTACCAAGAAAGTGGCTACACCTTC.

The chain uses TRBV9 and TRBJ1-5; 7 bases match TRBD1. The V and J ends lost 0 bases and 6 bases, in that order; junction bases with no gene match: 3. The germline V gene has CDR1 SGDLS and CDR2 YYNGEE. The CDR3 runs 14 residues. CDR3 residues: CASSVDDRAQPQHF. The CDR3 DNA is TGTGCCAGCAGCGTAGACGACAGGGCTCAGCCCCAGCATTTT.

J is TRBJ2-1 and V is TRBV6-4; 11 bases are shared with TRBD2. Germline CDR1 is MRHNA and CDR2 is SNTAGT. V was pared by 8 bases and J by 10 bases, with 13 bases of the junction left unmatched. The CDR3 is 15 amino acids. The CDR3 reads CASLLSGRGLGEQFF. The CDR3, as DNA: TGTGCCAGCCTCCTTAGCGGGAGGGGATTAGGGGAGCAGTTCTTC.

This clone is a singleton in its sample. The genes are TRBV27 and TRBJ1-2; 7 nucleotides match TRBD1. The CDR3 runs 13 residues. In germline, CDR1 is MNHEY, CDR2 SMNVEV (reference sequence). Germline trimming cut 7 bases from V and 7 bases from J; bases unmatched to any gene: 9. This chain's CDR3 is CASTPAGGGGYTF. In DNA form, the CDR3 reads TGTGCCAGCACCCCTGCAGGGGGGGGTGGCTACACCTTC.

This chain connects TRBV5-6 to TRBJ1-5; the match to TRBD1 covers 8 bases. The V segment lost 1 base and the J segment 4 bases; nucleotides outside the gene matches: 7. This CDR3 contains 16 residues. Germline-derived CDR1 and CDR2 are SGHDT and YYEEEE. For the CDR3, the DNA is TGTGCCAGCAGCTTGTTCACAGGGGGATGGAATCAGCCCCAGCATTTT. It codes for CASSLFTGGWNQPQHF.

As DNA, the CDR3 is TGTGCCAGCAGCGCCCAGTCGACGTCGTTAACGGTTCAAGAGACCCAGTACTTC. As protein: CASSAQSTSLTVQETQYF. The chain combines TRBV7-9 with TRBJ2-5; D unresolved. V lost 5 bases and J 2 bases, leaving 24 bases between the germline ends. Germline CDR1 reads SEHNR; CDR2 reads FQNEAQ (reference sequence). The length of the CDR3 is 18 residues.

The sample holds one count of this clone. This chain uses TRBV9 with TRBJ1-2; a weak D match, TRBD1 (5 bases). CDR1 SGDLS and CDR2 YYNGEE come from the germline V gene. The CDR3 runs to 15 residues. Trimming shortened V by 3 bases and J by 7 bases, and 19 bases separated the two germline ends. DNA for the CDR3: TGTGCCAGCAGCGCGGGGACGGGCCCTCGGACTGGCTACACCTTC. Its protein product is CASSAGTGPRTGYTF.

The CDR3 sequence: CASSVVATSTDTQYF. CDR3 nucleotides: TGTGCCAGCAGCGTGGTAGCGACTAGCACAGATACGCAGTATTTT. This chain links TRBV9 with TRBJ2-3, with TRBD2 as a possible D gene (5 bases). CDR3 length: 15 amino acids. Germline V lookup: CDR1 SGDLS, CDR2 YYNGEE. The V end was cut by 2 bases, the J end by 0 bases, with 10 bases between.

The chain joins TRBV15 to TRBJ2-3; D is unclear. V gave up 5 bases and J gave up 6 bases, with 12 bases separating them. The CDR3 sequence is 13 residues long. The germline gives CDR1 LNHNV, CDR2 YYDKDF (reference sequence). CDR3 residues: CATSPKVADTQYF. In DNA, the CDR3 is TGTGCCACCAGCCCAAAGGTGGCGGATACGCAGTATTTT.

This CDR3 reads CASRPGNAYNEQFF. The DNA for the CDR3 is TGTGCCAGCAGGCCCGGAAACGCCTACAATGAGCAGTTCTTC. V usage is TRBV14 and J usage is TRBJ2-1; D is undetermined. V lost 6 bases and J 2 bases, leaving 11 bases between the germline ends. The CDR3 totals 14 residues. CDR1 SGHDN and CDR2 FVKESK come from the germline V gene.

CDR3 DNA sequence: TGCGCCAGCAGCCAAGAACTTGTTCGTTACGAGCAGTACTTC. Translation gives CASSQELVRYEQYF. The V call is TRBV4-3, the J call TRBJ2-7; no firm D call. From germline, CDR1 is LGHNA and CDR2 YSLEER. The length of the CDR3 is 14 residues. The V end was cut by 0 bases, the J end by 4 bases, with 10 bases between.

The chain carries TRBV27 and TRBJ2-1; possibly TRBD1 for D (7 bases). Germline CDR1 reads MNHEY; CDR2 reads SMNVEV (reference sequence). Trimming shortened V by 3 bases and J by 2 bases, and 23 bases separated the two germline ends. The CDR3 totals 19 residues. The CDR3 reads CASSFNGGGAAGTYNEQFF. CDR3 DNA: TGTGCCAGCAGTTTTAATGGAGGGGGCGCCGCGGGAACCTACAATGAGCAGTTCTTC.

Concerning this clone itself: The identical CDR3 is also encoded by other nucleotide sequences in the sample. The V gene is TRBV28, the J gene TRBJ2-3; D possibly corresponds to TRBD2 (6 bases). The CDR3 runs 14 residues. In germline, CDR1 is MDHEN, CDR2 SYDVKM. Deletions cut 6 bases from V and 0 bases from J, with 10 bases between. The CDR3 bases are TGTGCCAGCAGCCTGCTAGCGAGCACAGATACGCAGTATTTT. Translating gives CASSLLASTDTQYF.

This clone showed up just a few times. The chain links TRBV9 to TRBJ1-1, with TRBD1 matching over 8 bases. The J segment lost 5 bases and the V segment lost 3 bases, leaving 6 bases of the junction unmatched. CDR3 length: 14 amino acids. Germline V gene sequence: CDR1 SGDLS, CDR2 YYNGEE. The CDR3 protein is CASSEQGGLTEAFF. In nucleotides, the CDR3 is TGTGCCAGCAGCGAACAGGGGGGTTTAACTGAAGCTTTCTTT.

The chain joins TRBV28 to TRBJ2-2; 12 bases agree with TRBD2. CDR1 and CDR2 (germline): MDHEN, SYDVKM. The V segment lost 3 bases and the J segment 6 bases; nucleotides outside the gene matches: 5. The CDR3 is 16 residues long. The CDR3: CASSLGTSGLSGELFF. CDR3 bases: TGTGCCAGCAGTTTGGGGACTAGCGGGTTATCCGGGGAGCTGTTTTTT.

The chain uses TRBV7-3 and TRBJ1-1; D is perhaps TRBD1 (5 bases). The germline CDR1 and CDR2 sequences are SGHTA and FQGTGA. Trimming removed 0 bases from V and 3 bases from J, with 14 bases in between. The CDR3 sequence is 16 residues long. The CDR3 DNA reads TGTGCCAGCAGCTTAACTTACAGGACTGGGCACACTGAAGCTTTCTTT. This sequence encodes CASSLTYRTGHTEAFF.

V and J are TRBV6-4 and TRBJ2-1; possibly TRBD2 for D (6 bases). Germline-derived CDR1 and CDR2 are MRHNA and SNTAGT. V was clipped by 5 bases and J by 0 bases, with 8 bases between them. This CDR3 is 14 amino acids long. This CDR3 is CASSPGGSYNEQFF. The CDR3 nucleotides read TGTGCCAGCAGTCCCGGGGGCTCCTACAATGAGCAGTTCTTC.

This chain uses TRBV7-9 with TRBJ2-5, with unresolved D. The end of the DNA is better explained by TRBJ2-7, so the J call may be wrong. The CDR3 extends over 16 amino acids. Germline CDR1 SEHNR, CDR2 FQNEAQ (reference sequence). CDR3 sequence (DNA): TGTGCCAGCAGCTTACGGTCATCACCACGCTCCTACGAGCAGTACTTC. Translated: CASSLRSSPRSYEQYF.

The CDR3 is CSGGQTGTGNTIYF. Here the CDR3 DNA reads TGCAGCGGGGGACAGACAGGAACGGGAAACACCATATATTTT. The chain is built from TRBV29-1 and TRBJ1-3, with 7 positions matching TRBD1. The CDR3 sequence is 14 residues long. V gave up 7 bases and J gave up 4 bases; unmatched junction bases: 10. Looked up from germline, CDR1 is SQVTM and CDR2 is ANQGSEA.

The chain uses TRBV27 and TRBJ1-1; D is unclear. In germline, CDR1 is MNHEY, CDR2 SMNVEV (reference sequence). V gave up 5 bases and J gave up 5 bases, with 15 bases separating them. The CDR3 loop spans 14 amino acids. The DNA for the CDR3 is TGTGCCAGCAGTCCCCTCTTGGTAACAACTGAAGCTTTCTTT. This sequence encodes CASSPLLVTTEAFF.